The TCR beta chain described here comes from a study of OX40 agonist ivuxolimab in advanced cancers. Profiling relied on immunoSEQ multiplex PCR, and the TCRdb table lists in-frame clones only, not all of them. The sample has approximately 50,000 clones, more than 85% seen once; the top ten hold about 14%. With regard to this clone: Its target is unknown.

Notes on the study in general: Circulating CD4+ and CD8+ T cells showed clonal expansion by week 6 at 0.1 to 3.0 mg/kg. Compared with others, partial responders at 0.1-3.0 mg/kg displayed clonal expansion among the lowest. On average, CD8+ T cells showed a greater number of expanded clones than CD4+. The antigens recognized by the expanded peripheral T cells, that is their antigen specificity, were not determined.

The sequence derives from an adult with an advanced solid tumor such as melanoma, head and neck, liver or kidney cancer. Sequenced here: CD4+ or CD8+ T cells sorted from blood, sampled in a trial of the OX40 agonist ivuxolimab.

The CDR3 DNA follows: TGTGCCAGCAGTGAGGACAGTCTGTGGGGCTACACCTTC. This translates into CASSEDSLWGYTF. This chain connects TRBV6-1 to TRBJ1-2; possible D gene TRBD1, 6 bases. CDR1 is MNHNS and CDR2 is SASEGT in the germline V gene. The CDR3 is 13 residues long. V lost 3 bases, J lost 8 bases, and 13 bases lay in between.